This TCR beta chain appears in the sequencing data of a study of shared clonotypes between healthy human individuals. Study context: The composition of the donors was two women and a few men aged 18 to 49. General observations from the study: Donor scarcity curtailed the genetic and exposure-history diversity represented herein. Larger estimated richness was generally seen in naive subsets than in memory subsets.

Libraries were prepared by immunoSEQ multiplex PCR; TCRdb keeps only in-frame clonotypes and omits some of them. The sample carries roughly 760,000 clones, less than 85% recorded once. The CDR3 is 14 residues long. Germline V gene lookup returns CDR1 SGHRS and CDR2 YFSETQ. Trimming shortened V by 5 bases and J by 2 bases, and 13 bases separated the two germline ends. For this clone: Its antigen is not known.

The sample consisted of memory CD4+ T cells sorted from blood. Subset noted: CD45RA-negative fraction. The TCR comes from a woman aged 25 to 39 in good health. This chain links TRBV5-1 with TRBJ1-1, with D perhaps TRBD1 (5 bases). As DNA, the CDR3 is TGCGCCAGCAGGGGGCCGCCACTCAACACTGAAGCTTTCTTT. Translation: CASRGPPLNTEAFF. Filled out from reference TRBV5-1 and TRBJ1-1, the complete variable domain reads KAGVTQTPRYLIKTRGQQVTLSCSPISGHRSVSWYQQTPGQGLQFLFEYFSETQRNKGNFPGRFSGRQFSNSRSEMNVSTLELGDSALYLCASRGPPLNTEAFFGQGTRLTVV.